The 28 T cell receptor beta chains below were found in one sample sequenced in a study of blood T cells in healthy people across ages. A J-beta primer mix and a sample-barcoded 5' primer were used in a second PCR of roughly 7 to 12 cycles. Via MiXCR, TCRdb re-called the 5' RACE reads, giving one row per CDR3 protein. The sample has around 900,000 distinct CDR3 sequences; 29% are singletons. The sequenced sample consisted of blood. These receptors all come from a woman older than 75 in good health.

The chain couples TRBV11-2 to TRBJ2-5; a weak D match, TRBD2 (6 bases). The germline V gene has CDR1 SGHAT and CDR2 FQNNGV. The CDR3 totals 14 residues. The ends were cut back, 5 bases at V and 11 bases at J, with 21 bases in the middle. CDR3 protein: CASSAPREKGEQYF. The CDR3 bases are TGTGCCAGCAGCGCCCCTCGGGAGAAAGGTGAGCAGTACTTC.

This clonotype has a count of ten or more. The chain recombines TRBV7-6 with TRBJ2-3; TRBD2 agrees at 10 bases. The V segment lost 5 bases and the J segment 2 bases; nucleotides outside the gene matches: 10. This CDR3 has 17 amino acids. Germline CDR1 and CDR2: SGHVS and FNYEAQ. The CDR3, as DNA: TGTGCCAGCAGCCCTGGGGGGCTAGCGGGGGTCACAGATACGCAGTATTTT. The encoded protein is CASSPGGLAGVTDTQYF.

Points on this clonotype: A single base separates this from a much larger clone, so it may be a read error. The chain employs TRBV20-1 and TRBJ2-5; D not resolved. CDR3 size: 15 residues. Germline lookup yields CDR1 DFQATT and CDR2 SNEGSKA (reference sequence). V dropped 2 bases and J dropped 11 bases, with 24 bases sitting between them. The CDR3 here is CSARPLRPPTSGQYF. The CDR3 DNA is TGCAGTGCTAGACCCTTAAGGCCCCCGACGAGTGGGCAGTACTTC.

In this sample, this clonotype turned up many times. The chain employs TRBV7-8 and TRBJ2-5, with a tentative D call TRBD2 (5 bases). The germline V gene has CDR1 SGHVS and CDR2 FQNEAQ. V was trimmed by 2 bases and J by 4 bases, leaving 11 bases between them. CDR3 size: 14 residues. This chain's CDR3 is CASSLNRRRETQYF. The CDR3 DNA follows: TGTGCCAGCAGCTTAAACCGGAGGAGAGAGACCCAGTACTTC.

This rearrangement joins TRBV4-3 to TRBJ2-5; 10 bases match TRBD2. This CDR3 comprises 16 residues. V trimming: 4 bases; J trimming: 11 bases; junction bases outside the gene matches: 16. The germline CDR1 and CDR2 sequences are LGHNA and YSLEER. The CDR3 loop reads CASSRVAGGPRNEQYF. As DNA, the CDR3 is TGCGCCAGCAGCCGAGTAGCGGGGGGCCCCCGCAATGAGCAGTACTTC.

The chain uses TRBV3-1 and TRBJ1-1, with a possible D match to TRBD1 (5 bases). The CDR3 is 15 amino acids. Per germline, CDR1 LGHDT and CDR2 YNNKEL (reference sequence). V gave up 4 bases and J gave up 5 bases, with 17 bases separating them. Written as DNA, the CDR3 is TGTGCCAGCAGCCCTTCAGGGCCCGGGGATACTGAAGCTTTCTTT. Amino acid sequence: CASSPSGPGDTEAFF.

This clonotype showed up many times. The V gene is TRBV12-3 or TRBV12-4, the J gene TRBJ2-1; D is possibly TRBD2 (6 bases). The CDR3 runs to 14 residues. V was cut by 5 bases and J by 3 bases, with 11 bases left in between. The CDR3: CASSPQGGYNEQFF. Written as DNA, the CDR3 is TGTGCCAGCAGTCCGCAGGGAGGCTACAATGAGCAGTTCTTC.

There are a few counts of this clonotype. V usage is TRBV19 and J usage is TRBJ2-3; tentatively, D is TRBD2 (6 bases). Germline assignment: CDR1 LNHDA and CDR2 SQIVND (reference sequence). This CDR3 contains 14 residues. Trimming shortened V by 4 bases and J by 0 bases, and 8 bases separated the two germline ends. The CDR3 region has the DNA TGTGCCAGTAGTAGGGAGGCTAGCACAGATACGCAGTATTTT. As protein: CASSREASTDTQYF.

This clonotype was picked up a small number of times. This chain links TRBV15 with TRBJ2-3; possibly TRBD1 or TRBD2 for D (5 bases each). Germline V gene data show CDR1 as LNHNV and CDR2 as YYDKDF (reference sequence). V was pared by 0 bases and J by 3 bases, with 13 bases between. The CDR3 is made up of 16 amino acids. The CDR3 is CATSRDRGRATDTQYF. CDR3 coding DNA: TGTGCCACCAGCAGAGATCGGGGCAGGGCAACAGATACGCAGTATTTT.

The J gene is TRBJ1-2, the V gene TRBV7-6; a possible D gene is TRBD1 (5 bases). This CDR3 comprises 14 residues. CDR1 SGHVS and CDR2 FNYEAQ come from the germline V gene. V gave up 5 bases and J gave up 8 bases, with 18 bases separating them. The CDR3 loop is CASSRSAGTGGYTF. The DNA of the CDR3 is TGTGCCAGCAGCCGGAGTGCAGGGACTGGCGGCTACACCTTC.

This clonotype was counted at least ten times. The chain links TRBV20-1 to TRBJ1-4; no reliable D call. The CDR3 is 16 amino acids. Trimming shortened V by 3 bases and J by 3 bases, and 17 bases separated the two germline ends. The germline gives CDR1 DFQATT, CDR2 SNEGSKA (reference sequence). In nucleotides, the CDR3 is TGCAGTGCTAGTTATAACGCAGGTTTTGCTAATGAAAAACTGTTTTTT. Translation gives CSASYNAGFANEKLFF.

In its sample, this clonotype was seen many times. A much larger clone is a single base away; this may be a read error. V and J are TRBV5-1 and TRBJ2-5; no reliable D call. The CDR3 consists of 10 residues. Germline V lookup: CDR1 SGHRS, CDR2 YFSETQ. V lost 6 bases, J lost 4 bases, and 4 bases lay in between. The CDR3 loop reads CASTAETQYF. CDR3 bases: TGCGCCAGCACGGCAGAGACCCAGTACTTC.

In this sample, this clonotype turned up many times. V and J are TRBV7-9 and TRBJ2-1, with TRBD1 identical over 9 bases. The trim removed 1 base at V and 4 bases at J, leaving 17 bases unmatched. CDR1 and CDR2 from the germline V gene are SEHNR and FQNEAQ (reference sequence). The CDR3 contains 20 residues. The CDR3: CASSLGFEPIRDRDYNEQFF. In DNA form, the CDR3 reads TGTGCCAGCAGCTTAGGTTTTGAACCAATCCGGGACAGGGATTACAATGAGCAGTTCTTC.

Ten or more counts support this clonotype. CDR3: CASSPSTGTSYNEQFF. CDR3 DNA: TGCGCCAGCAGCCCCTCGACCGGGACATCCTACAATGAGCAGTTCTTC. The chain carries TRBV5-1 and TRBJ2-1, with D possibly TRBD1 on 6 matching bases. This CDR3 has 16 amino acids. Germline CDR1 is SGHRS and CDR2 is YFSETQ. The V and J ends lost 4 bases and 1 base respectively, with 15 bases between them.

The sample holds a few counts of this clonotype. The V gene is TRBV5-6, the J gene TRBJ1-2; D uncertain. There are 16 residues in the CDR3. Germline CDR1 is SGHDT and CDR2 is YYEEEE. The V end was cut by 1 base, the J end by 2 bases, with 15 bases between. Written as DNA, the CDR3 is TGTGCCAGCAGCTTGTCTCCAGGCTCCATGAACTATGGCTACACCTTC. It translates to CASSLSPGSMNYGYTF.

Ten or more counts support this clonotype. The chain uses TRBV20-1 and TRBJ2-2; D is perhaps TRBD1 (6 bases). Germline V gene lookup returns CDR1 DFQATT and CDR2 SNEGSKA (reference sequence). CDR3 length: 15 amino acids. Trimming pared 5 bases from V and 6 bases from J, leaving 19 bases between. CDR3 loop: CSAGSQGSGSGELFF. In DNA, the CDR3 is TGCAGTGCTGGATCACAGGGTTCGGGTTCCGGGGAGCTGTTTTTT.

This clonotype came up a few times. In nucleotides, the CDR3 is TGTGCCAGTACCTTTAGTTCGCATGGGGCCAACGTCCTGACTTTC. Translation gives CASTFSSHGANVLTF. The chain links TRBV19 to TRBJ2-6, with D unresolved. V was clipped by 7 bases and J by 3 bases, with 13 bases between them. Germline CDR1 is LNHDA and CDR2 is SQIVND (reference sequence). The CDR3 length is 15 residues.

Of note for this clonotype: This sequence may be a read error, since a much larger clone differs from it by one base. The rearrangement joins TRBV19 to TRBJ1-2; the match to TRBD1 covers 7 bases. The germline gives CDR1 LNHDA, CDR2 SQIVND (reference sequence). Germline trimming cut 6 bases from V and 4 bases from J; bases unmatched to any gene: 8. This CDR3 comprises 14 residues. CDR3 sequence reads: CASSTLRDSYGYTF. DNA for the CDR3: TGTGCCAGTAGCACATTGCGGGACAGCTATGGCTACACCTTC.

As to this clonotype: The junction departs from germline at one end; a sequencing error may be responsible. The rearrangement uses TRBV7-2 and TRBJ1-6, with D unresolved. This CDR3 region has 15 residues. The germline V gene has CDR1 SGHTA and CDR2 FQGNSA. Here the CDR3 reads CASSLNGVLGSPPHF. The CDR3 nucleotides read TGTGCCAGCAGCCTAAACGGGGTACTTGGTTCACCCCCCCACTTT.

This sequence joins TRBV12-3 or TRBV12-4 and TRBJ2-2; D gene unclear. Between the trimmed V and J ends, which lost 4 bases and 1 base, there was a span of 7 bases. The CDR3 loop spans 14 amino acids. The CDR3 DNA sequence: TGTGCCAGCAGTTCGACTCGGAACACCGGGGAGCTGTTTTTT. The encoded protein is CASSSTRNTGELFF.

The gene calls are TRBV7-2 and TRBJ2-1; no clear D gene. This CDR3 has 15 amino acids. The V end was cut by 4 bases, the J end by 2 bases, with 12 bases between. Germline-derived CDR1 and CDR2 are SGHTA and FQGNSA. As DNA, the CDR3 is TGTGCCAGCAGCTCAGAGGTCGGAACCTACAATGAGCAGTTCTTC. This gives the protein CASSSEVGTYNEQFF.

This sequence joins TRBV15 and TRBJ2-2, with D perhaps matching TRBD2 (5 bases). Germline loops: CDR1 LNHNV, CDR2 YYDKDF (reference sequence). The CDR3 is made up of 15 amino acids. The V gene lost 1 base and the J gene lost 8 bases, with 14 bases spanning the gap. The CDR3: CATSRVRAGEGELFF. Here the CDR3 DNA reads TGTGCCACCAGCAGAGTTCGTGCGGGCGAGGGGGAGCTGTTTTTT.

This chain's CDR3 is CSAREPRGNQPQHF. As DNA, the CDR3 is TGCAGTGCTAGAGAGCCAAGGGGCAATCAGCCCCAGCATTTT. The genes are TRBV20-1 and TRBJ1-5; D gene uncertain. Germline V lookup: CDR1 DFQATT, CDR2 SNEGSKA (reference sequence). CDR3 length: 14 amino acids. V lost 0 bases and J 2 bases, leaving 8 bases between the germline ends.

The V and J genes are TRBV7-2 and TRBJ1-1; unclear D gene. This CDR3 contains 16 residues. In germline, CDR1 is SGHTA, CDR2 FQGNSA. Trimming stripped 5 bases from V and 4 bases from J, with 20 bases between. CDR3 amino acids: CASSHFLGAEGTEAFF. CDR3 nucleotide sequence: TGTGCCAGCAGCCACTTTTTGGGCGCCGAGGGCACTGAAGCTTTCTTT.

This clonotype appeared once. The gene calls are TRBV29-1 and TRBJ2-1; D may be TRBD2 (5 bases). The V gene lost 4 bases and the J gene lost 1 base, with 11 bases spanning the gap. The CDR3 is 14 amino acids. CDR1 and CDR2 (germline): SQVTM, ANQGSEA. The CDR3 spells CSVVIGGSYNEQFF. The CDR3 coding sequence is TGCAGCGTTGTAATAGGCGGGTCCTACAATGAGCAGTTCTTC.

This clonotype was picked up many times. The genes are TRBV12-3 or TRBV12-4 and TRBJ1-1, with TRBD1 identical over 10 bases. The CDR3 spans 15 residues. V trimming: 5 bases; J trimming: 4 bases; junction bases outside the gene matches: 7. CDR3 protein: CASSPTGTGVTEAFF. In DNA form, the CDR3 reads TGTGCCAGCAGTCCGACCGGGACAGGGGTCACTGAAGCTTTCTTT.

This clonotype was observed a few times. A read error may be the cause here, since a much bigger clone is one base away. The chain employs TRBV3-1 and TRBJ2-7; 13 bases fit TRBD2. Germline V gene lookup returns CDR1 LGHDT and CDR2 YNNKEL (reference sequence). The CDR3 is 17 amino acids. V was pared by 0 bases and J by 7 bases, with 9 bases of the junction left unmatched. The CDR3 region has the DNA TGTGCCAGCAGCCAAGATCGACTAGCGGGGGGCGGGGATGAGCAGTACTTC. It yields the protein CASSQDRLAGGGDEQYF.

The chain recombines TRBV18 with TRBJ1-2, with a weak D call TRBD1 (5 bases). Trimming cost V 1 base and J 4 bases, with 13 bases left between them. The germline CDR1 and CDR2 sequences are KGHSH and LQKENI. The CDR3 spans 15 residues. CDR3 nucleotide sequence: TGTGCCAGCTCACCACGGACACTTTCATTCTATGGCTACACCTTC. This codes for CASSPRTLSFYGYTF.